This T cell receptor (beta chain) was identified during a study of T cells in Graves' hyperthyroidism and ophthalmopathy (dated by TCRdb to 2018 to 2020). Broadly, across the study: Peripheral blood was sampled at the time of initial diagnosis, prior to any treatment. To identify TCR V-J signatures that set the groups apart, the researchers used a discovery cohort of roughly 100 patients, made up of 40 to 45 with Graves' ophthalmopathy and around 58 with stable Graves' hyperthyroidism. Prospective prediction of ophthalmopathy was tested in an independent validation cohort consisting of some 19 hyperthyroidism patients and over 15 patients who later progressed to ophthalmopathy. Thyroid tissue and blood T-cell repertoires from more than five Graves' hyperthyroidism patients were also compared in the study. The roughly 90 discovery patients were divided at random into training and test sets in a 7:3 ratio. Following sampling, methimazole starting at 30 mg daily was given to hyperthyroidism patients, and high-dose intravenous methylprednisolone was given to ophthalmopathy patients. TCR Vbeta CDR3 sequencing of 120 to 150 peripheral blood samples (roughly 41 ophthalmopathy, 70 to 85 hyperthyroidism and roughly 17 progressor patients) is reported in the paper. The study at large found these results: In validation, the model predicted progression to ophthalmopathy a median of about 6.5 months before onset, with 65% to 71% sensitivity and roughly 72% specificity. No statistical method was used to set the sample size in advance, and investigators knew the group allocation. In cross-validation, a model built on a 13 V-J signature told ophthalmopathy apart from stable hyperthyroidism with just under 90% sensitivity and roughly 81% specificity, and in testing the same model reached 80%/75%. Most expanded thyroid clonotypes (frequency above 0.001) were also found in blood, which suggests that blood repertoires may mirror thyroid immune responses.

As concerns this clonotype: The target of this receptor is not known. Base qualities were left out, and no much larger clone turns up one base away.

Stable Graves' hyperthyroidism was defined as the absence of progression to ophthalmopathy over 18 months of follow-up. Hyperthyroidism patients were aged 18 to 65 years and newly diagnosed, with disease duration of less than 2 months. The study excluded patients with uncontrolled infections, other autoimmune diseases, pregnancy or lactation. Clinical symptoms, serum thyroxine and TRAb, thyroid ultrasound, and orbital computed tomography formed the basis for the diagnoses. PBMCs were isolated from around 10 ml of fresh peripheral blood by Ficoll-Paque density gradient centrifugation. Total RNA was extracted using Trizol reagent, and RNA quality was assessed on an Agilent 2100 Bioanalyzer. The TCR beta CDR3 regions were amplified from RNA transcripts. The TCR CDR3 was subjected to a first round of RT-PCR using the HTBI primer set and the Qiagen OneStep RT-PCR kit. Libraries were constructed in a second round of multiplex PCR, after which size selection and purification were performed. Sequencing of the libraries was done on an Illumina HiSeq2000 using paired-end 100 bp reads. Concerning the study's data processing: SOAPnuke was used to process the raw data, with reads discarded if the reads contained adapters or uncalled bases, had a mean Phred below 15, or lacked an exact constant-primer or identifier match. High-quality paired reads were merged using COPE v1.2.5, and each unique nucleotide sequence was defined as a clonotype. MiTCR v1.1 was used to align clonotypes to the IMGT TRBV, TRBD and TRBJ reference segments. Analysis was restricted to V-J combinations with a frequency above 0.0001, which covered roughly 99% of repertoires. The TCS score was defined as F50 (clonal expansion) divided by E x V (chaos), with BLOSUM62-based TCRdist calculated between CDR3 peptides within each V-J. Welch's t-statistics and random forest reduced several hundred V-J features to about 13, which were used in a naive Bayes classifier (R e1071). TCRdb's own reprocessing of the public reads used fastp at Q25 and MiXCR and kept productive beta chains. Records with the same CDR3 protein are collapsed into one entry carrying the most frequent genes and DNA. The V and J calls here are based on TCRdb, not the publication. This sample is represented by hundreds of thousands of distinct CDR3 sequences; approximately 14% of them were singletons. Of the sample, around 9.6% is held by the ten largest clones.

V trim: 3 bases; J trim: 3 bases; unmatched bases: 9. The CDR3 spans 16 residues, from the cysteine through the phenylalanine. Kept here is only the CDR3 DNA, which spans 48 bases and is read in frame from base 1. Taken from the germline V gene, the CDR1 and CDR2 loops are LGHNA and YSLEER. Recombination linked TRBV4-3 to TRBJ2-7; a stretch of 9 junction bases matches TRBD1. This clonotype was sampled from a woman between 18 and 30 years old with Graves' hyperthyroidism. The sample consisted of blood. CDR3 sequence: CASSQARDREIYEQYF. The DNA reads TGCGCCAGCAGCCAGGCTCGGGACAGGGAAATCTACGAGCAGTACTTC.